The T cell receptor (beta chain) described here comes from a study of blood T cell repertoires in COVID-19. Study context: Specimens from acute and convalescent COVID-19 originated in the United States, Italy and Spain. Sources were T cells, B-cell-depleted T cells, or PBMCs; the material itself was cDNA or gDNA.

The CDR3 totals 14 residues. Trimming removed 3 bases from V and 4 bases from J, with 10 bases in between. Germline V lookup: CDR1 SGHRS, CDR2 YFSETQ. In the source study's methods: Amplification from reference gene primers served as the basis for estimated nucleated cell counts. Profiling relied on immunoSEQ multiplex PCR, and the TCRdb table lists in-frame clones only, not all of them. D and trimming come from the DNA, and the V and J calls and clone size come from that table. The sample contains some 180,000 clones, approximately 85% of which appear only once. The TCR comes from an older woman with acute or convalescent COVID-19. The chain joins TRBV5-1 to TRBJ1-4; a possible D gene is TRBD1 (5 bases). The sequencing sample was made of peripheral blood. The CDR3 DNA reads TGCGCCAGCAGCTCCATCGGGGGTAATGAAAAACTGTTTTTT. It encodes CASSSIGGNEKLFF.